These 30 T cell receptor beta chains were all obtained from the same sample, sequenced in a study of blood T cell repertoires in COVID-19. Produced via immunoSEQ multiplex PCR; TCRdb's table is partial and in-frame only. The repertoire includes some 130,000 clones, 80% to 90% of them detected once, and 9.5% to 15% sits in the top ten. The sample taken for sequencing was peripheral blood. Source of these receptors: a human donor in a cohort sampled during active COVID-19.

J is TRBJ1-2 and V is TRBV9, with unresolved D. Germline CDR1 SGDLS, CDR2 YYNGEE. Trimming removed 3 bases from V and 3 bases from J, with 18 bases in between. This CDR3 comprises 16 residues. The CDR3: CASSASRLGRDYGYTF. The CDR3 DNA sequence: TGTGCCAGCAGCGCTAGCCGCCTCGGACGGGACTATGGCTACACCTTC.

This clone was detected only a few times. V usage is TRBV4-2 and J usage is TRBJ2-3, with 12 bases fitting TRBD2. The germline V gene has CDR1 LGHNA and CDR2 YNFKEQ. This CDR3 has 16 amino acids. The V segment lost 4 bases and the J segment 3 bases; nucleotides outside the gene matches: 5. The CDR3 here is CASSLRTSGVTDTQYF. The CDR3 bases are TGTGCCAGCAGCCTCAGGACTAGCGGGGTAACAGATACGCAGTATTTT.

V is TRBV2 and J is TRBJ2-2; possible D gene TRBD2, 5 bases. The V end was cut by 8 bases, the J end by 6 bases, with 19 bases between. Germline-derived CDR1 and CDR2 are SNHLY and FYNNEI. This CDR3 region has 15 residues. The CDR3 loop is CASGWVGEGAGELFF. CDR3 sequence (DNA): TGTGCCAGCGGATGGGTGGGTGAGGGCGCCGGGGAGCTGTTTTTT. The full variable domain, completed using reference TRBV2 and TRBJ2-2, is EPEVTQTPSHQVTQMGQEVILRCVPISNHLYFYWYRQILGQKVEFLVSFYNNEISEKSEIFDDQFSVERPDGSNFTLKIRSTKLEDSAMYFCASGWVGEGAGELFFGEGSRLTVL.

This chain connects TRBV5-5 to TRBJ2-1; 7 nucleotides line up with TRBD2. This CDR3 has 15 amino acids. The J segment lost 2 bases and the V segment lost 1 base, leaving 3 bases of the junction unmatched. Germline V gene lookup returns CDR1 SGHKS and CDR2 YYEKEE (reference sequence). The CDR3 nucleotides are TGTGCCAGCAGCTTGAGCGGGGTCCCCTACAATGAGCAGTTCTTC. Amino acids: CASSLSGVPYNEQFF.

In this sample, this clone turned up once. This chain connects TRBV19 to TRBJ1-2, with TRBD1 identical over 8 bases. The V gene's germline CDR1 is LNHDA and CDR2 SQIVND (reference sequence). V trimming: 5 bases; J trimming: 3 bases; junction bases outside the gene matches: 5. The CDR3 consists of 14 residues. CDR3 DNA: TGTGCCAGTAGTCTTTCGACAGGGGACTATGGCTACACCTTC. This sequence encodes CASSLSTGDYGYTF.

The chain is built from TRBV3-1 (or the pseudogene TRBV3-2) and TRBJ1-2; D is ambiguous. This CDR3 has 15 residues. Trimming removed 5 bases at V and 6 bases at J, with 19 bases between. The germline gives CDR1 LGHDT, CDR2 YNNKEL (reference sequence). CDR3 region: CASSYLIQSIDGYTF. The CDR3, as DNA: TGTGCCAGCAGCTATCTCATACAGAGTATAGATGGCTACACCTTC.

V gene TRBV5-4 combines with J gene TRBJ2-5; 7 bases agree with TRBD1. This CDR3 is built from 14 residues. With V trimmed by 5 bases and J by 5 bases, 9 bases remained unmatched. Germline V lookup: CDR1 SGHNT, CDR2 YYREEE (reference sequence). The CDR3 DNA is TGTGCCAGCAGTTCGCAGACAGGGTATGAGACCCAGTACTTC. It codes for CASSSQTGYETQYF.

The chain has TRBV6-5 and TRBJ2-7; no firm D call. V lost 6 bases, J lost 0 bases, and 9 bases lay in between. This CDR3 region has 13 residues. Germline V gene lookup returns CDR1 MNHEY and CDR2 SVGAGI. As DNA, the CDR3 is TGTGCCAGCAGAGTAGGAGCCTCCTACGAGCAGTACTTC. Protein product: CASRVGASYEQYF.

CDR3 sequence: CASSADRGNSGANVLTF. For the CDR3, the DNA is TGTGCCAGCAGCGCCGACAGGGGAAACTCTGGGGCCAACGTCCTGACTTTC. The genes are TRBV11-2 and TRBJ2-6; 8 bases map to TRBD1. CDR3 size: 17 residues. Germline-derived CDR1 and CDR2 are SGHAT and FQNNGV. V lost 5 bases and J lost 0; bases outside the gene matches: 6.

The chain links TRBV4-1 to TRBJ2-2; D is unclear. From germline, CDR1 is MGHRA and CDR2 YSYEKL. The CDR3 is 15 amino acids. V was pared by 1 base and J by 5 bases, with 11 bases between. For the CDR3, the DNA is TGCGCCAGCAGCCAAGCCCTGGGCCGGACCGGGGAGCTGTTTTTT. Amino acid sequence: CASSQALGRTGELFF.

V is TRBV6-5 and J is TRBJ1-1, with unresolved D. With 6 bases removed from V and 10 bases from J, the gap between germline ends came to 12 bases. The CDR3 sequence is 11 residues long. CDR1 MNHEY and CDR2 SVGAGI come from the germline V gene. The CDR3 DNA is TGTGCCAGCAGGGCCGACTACAGAGCTTTCTTT. It specifies CASRADYRAFF.

The gene calls are TRBV6-5 and TRBJ2-3; a possible D gene is TRBD2 (6 bases). This CDR3 contains 14 residues. V lost 8 bases and J lost 0, with 12 bases in between. Looked up from germline, CDR1 is MNHEY and CDR2 is SVGAGI. The CDR3 loop reads CASVRGTSTDTQYF. CDR3 DNA sequence: TGTGCCAGCGTCCGAGGGACTAGCACAGATACGCAGTATTTT.

This clone has a single count. The chain employs TRBV6-4 and TRBJ1-2; 8 bases fit TRBD1. The V gene end was trimmed by 1 base and the J gene end by 7 bases; junction bases not matched to a gene: 2. The CDR3 sequence is 13 residues long. Germline CDR1 reads MRHNA; CDR2 reads SNTAGT. Here the CDR3 reads CASSDFTGGGYTF. The CDR3 coding sequence is TGTGCCAGCAGTGACTTTACAGGGGGTGGCTACACCTTC.

This clone was counted once. The chain is built from TRBV6-6 and TRBJ1-5; D gene ambiguous. V was clipped by 7 bases and J by 0 bases, with 13 bases between them. Germline CDR1 is MNHNY and CDR2 is SVGAGI (reference sequence). The CDR3 covers 15 residues. The CDR3 protein is CASTENTYSNQPQHF. The CDR3 DNA reads as TGTGCCAGCACCGAAAACACGTATAGCAATCAGCCCCAGCATTTT.

This chain connects TRBV19 to TRBJ1-1, with 7 bases that match TRBD1. The CDR3 runs to 16 residues. Germline CDR1 is LNHDA and CDR2 is SQIVND (reference sequence). J was trimmed by 1 base and V by 4 bases; bases with no gene match: 9. CDR3 bases: TGTGCCAGTAGTACGGGCCGGGACAGACAGAACACTGAAGCTTTCTTT. It is translated as CASSTGRDRQNTEAFF.

The chain recombines TRBV10-3 with TRBJ1-2; D ambiguous. The CDR3 covers 13 residues. Trimming removed 3 bases at V and 3 bases at J, with 8 bases between. The germline V gene encodes CDR1 ENHRY and CDR2 SYGVKD. CDR3 DNA: TGTGCCATCAGTGACGATGCGGACTATGGCTACACCTTC. It codes for CAISDDADYGYTF.

The chain combines TRBV5-1 with TRBJ1-3; TRBD1 matches at 8 bases. V shed 4 bases, J shed 3 bases, and the junction held 12 bases outside the gene matches. The CDR3 is 17 amino acids. Germline V gives CDR1 SGHRS, CDR2 YFSETQ. CDR3 in amino acids: CASSEGQGVTFGNTIYF. The CDR3 DNA is TGCGCCAGCAGCGAAGGACAGGGTGTTACGTTTGGAAACACCATATATTTT.

The chain recombines TRBV9 with TRBJ2-1, with D perhaps TRBD1 (6 bases). Trimming pared 3 bases from V and 4 bases from J, leaving 14 bases between. This CDR3 contains 15 residues. Germline V gene lookup returns CDR1 SGDLS and CDR2 YYNGEE. CDR3 nucleotides: TGTGCCAGCAGCGGGGGGCAAGTTACGTACAATGAGCAGTTCTTC. Encoded protein: CASSGGQVTYNEQFF.

V gene TRBV19 combines with J gene TRBJ2-5; TRBD1 matches 9 bases. Per germline, CDR1 LNHDA and CDR2 SQIVND (reference sequence). J gave up 1 base and V 5 bases, and 8 bases lay outside the gene matches. The CDR3 contains 16 residues. CDR3 in DNA: TGTGCCAGTAGTCCTTCCGGGACAGGGTCCCAAGAGACCCAGTACTTC. Protein: CASSPSGTGSQETQYF.

In its sample, this clone was seen a few times. Other DNA sequences from this sample encode an identical CDR3 as well. V is TRBV5-6 and J is TRBJ1-4; D not resolved. Germline CDR1 and CDR2: SGHDT and YYEEEE. CDR3 length: 13 amino acids. V was clipped by 4 bases and J by 0 bases, with 4 bases between them. The CDR3 reads CASSLPTNEKLFF. The CDR3 coding sequence is TGTGCCAGCAGCCTCCCAACTAATGAAAAACTGTTTTTT.

This chain uses TRBV10-3 with TRBJ2-6; perhaps TRBD1 as D (6 bases). Germline CDR1 and CDR2: ENHRY and SYGVKD. This CDR3 is built from 15 residues. Trimming shortened V by 6 bases and J by 2 bases, and 11 bases separated the two germline ends. Written as DNA, the CDR3 is TGTGCCATCAGGGACAGTCTAACTGGGGCCAACGTCCTGACTTTC. Translating it yields CAIRDSLTGANVLTF.

The V and J genes are TRBV5-1 and TRBJ1-2; D not certain. CDR1 and CDR2 (germline): SGHRS, YFSETQ. The CDR3 loop spans 13 amino acids. Trimming pared 4 bases from V and 3 bases from J, leaving 10 bases between. The chain's CDR3 is CASSVDQDYGYTF. The CDR3 DNA reads as TGCGCCAGCAGCGTCGACCAGGACTATGGCTACACCTTC.

The chain combines TRBV6-6 with TRBJ1-6; D gene ambiguous. This CDR3 has 16 amino acids. The V gene's germline CDR1 is MNHNY and CDR2 SVGAGI (reference sequence). V lost 6 bases to trimming and J lost 1 base, with 13 bases between them. The CDR3, as DNA: TGTGCCAGCAGAACATCAGCGGGATCCTATAATTCACCCCTCCACTTT. Translated, it gives CASRTSAGSYNSPLHF.

This clone has a single count. This sequence joins TRBV5-5 and TRBJ2-7, with 10 bases aligning to TRBD2. CDR3 length: 16 amino acids. Germline trimming cut 4 bases from V and 0 bases from J; bases unmatched to any gene: 7. Germline assignment: CDR1 SGHKS and CDR2 YYEKEE (reference sequence). The CDR3 DNA is TGTGCCAGCAGCCGTTCTAGCGGGGGAACCTCCTACGAGCAGTACTTC. Translated, it gives CASSRSSGGTSYEQYF.

CDR3 sequence (DNA): TGTGCCAGCAGCTTGACCGGGGGATATCAGCCCCAGCATTTT. It specifies CASSLTGGYQPQHF. This chain uses TRBV5-5 with TRBJ1-5; D is perhaps TRBD1 (5 bases). This CDR3 contains 14 residues. CDR1 SGHKS and CDR2 YYEKEE come from the germline V gene (reference sequence). V lost 1 base to trimming and J lost 5 bases, with 10 bases between them.

V gene TRBV15 combines with J gene TRBJ1-5, with 10 bases fitting TRBD1. CDR3 size: 15 residues. Germline loops: CDR1 LNHNV, CDR2 YYDKDF (reference sequence). The J segment lost 6 bases and the V segment lost 1 base, leaving 3 bases of the junction unmatched. This chain's CDR3 is CATSRGDRGPQPQHF. The CDR3 DNA follows: TGTGCCACCAGCAGAGGCGACAGGGGGCCTCAGCCCCAGCATTTT.

This rearrangement joins TRBV10-3 to TRBJ2-2; 9 nucleotides match TRBD2. The CDR3 covers 17 residues. Per germline, CDR1 ENHRY and CDR2 SYGVKD. With 6 bases clipped from V and 5 bases from J, the junction kept 13 bases outside the gene matches. CDR3 amino acids: CAISANRGGAGTGELFF. CDR3 DNA sequence: TGTGCCATCAGCGCAAATCGCGGGGGGGCTGGGACCGGGGAGCTGTTTTTT.

The chain joins TRBV5-1 to TRBJ2-1; 11 bases match TRBD2. Germline CDR1 is SGHRS and CDR2 is YFSETQ. V was pared by 0 bases and J by 8 bases, with 4 bases of the junction left unmatched. The length of the CDR3 is 15 residues. CDR3 DNA sequence: TGCGCCAGCAGCTTGGATAGCGGGGGGGCTGATGAGCAGTTCTTC. This translates into CASSLDSGGADEQFF. The variable domain in full, with the rest retrieved from reference TRBV5-1 and TRBJ2-1, is KAGVTQTPRYLIKTRGQQVTLSCSPISGHRSVSWYQQTPGQGLQFLFEYFSETQRNKGNFPGRFSGRQFSNSRSEMNVSTLELGDSALYLCASSLDSGGADEQFFGPGTRLTVL.

V and J are TRBV19 and TRBJ2-2; TRBD1 agrees at 8 bases. Germline V gene data show CDR1 as LNHDA and CDR2 as SQIVND (reference sequence). This CDR3 is 16 amino acids long. Trimming cost V 6 bases and J 2 bases; bases outside gene matches: 8. This CDR3 reads CASSNPGQANTGELFF. The CDR3 DNA follows: TGTGCCAGTAGCAATCCGGGACAGGCTAACACCGGGGAGCTGTTTTTT.

The rearrangement joins TRBV27 to TRBJ1-4, with D perhaps TRBD1 (6 bases). Deletions cut 6 bases from V and 3 bases from J, with 17 bases between. In germline, CDR1 is MNHEY, CDR2 SMNVEV (reference sequence). This CDR3 spans 16 amino acids. The CDR3 DNA reads as TGTGCCAGCAGCACCACACTACAGGGACCTAATGAAAAACTGTTTTTT. Protein sequence: CASSTTLQGPNEKLFF.